The present T cell receptor (beta chain) was sequenced within a study of T-cell reconstitution after alpha-beta-depleted transplantation in children (dated by TCRdb to between 2015 and 2016). Context from the whole study: The study quantitatively tracked T-cell immune reconstitution after TCRalphabeta/CD19-depleted allogeneic hematopoietic cell transplantation in children using TCR repertoire profiling.

This clonotype was seen ten or more times. Its antigen remains undetermined. The input lacks base qualities; no much larger clone sits a single base away. Preparation of the library involved PCR. Instrument used: Illumina HiSeq 2500. TCR libraries were prepared with molecular barcoding, using unique molecular identifiers to normalize TCRbeta repertoire quantification. TCRdb reanalyzed the raw reads on its own, using fastp at Q25 for trimming and MiXCR for clone calling, and kept in-frame beta chains. Rows merge per CDR3 protein into single entries with the most common DNA and genes. The sample contains some 600,000 distinct CDR3 sequences, around 16% of them found a single time. 0.9% to 1.2% of the sample belongs to the ten largest clones. The CDR3 sequence holds 14 residues, the cysteine and phenylalanine included. CDR3 DNA only is kept here, 42 bases in frame from base 1. At the junction V is shortened by 1 base and J by 1 base, with 7 bases in between. The germline V gene specifies SGHVS as CDR1 and FQNEAQ as CDR2.

Sample: PBMCs from the stem cell graft donor, taken from the stem cell graft. This sequence uses TRBV7-8 and TRBJ2-5; too little of a D gene remains to name it. This receptor was identified in a human donor who donated a stem cell graft to a child with acute myeloid leukemia. The encoded CDR3 is CASSLEGSQETQYF. The sequence in DNA is TGTGCCAGCAGCTTAGAGGGCAGCCAAGAGACCCAGTACTTC.